This TCR beta chain was observed in a study of Ad26.COV2.S vaccination and SARS-CoV-2 variants. Findings of the study overall: The analyses of TCR breadth and depth may have understated the size of total T cell responses.

With respect to this clone: Its antigen is undetermined.

Germline V gene lookup returns CDR1 SGHNT and CDR2 YYREEE (reference sequence). V gave up 3 bases and J gave up 8 bases, with 20 bases separating them. This CDR3 has 15 residues. This sample's treatment: 15 to 20 received Ad26.COV2.S at low or high dose, single or two shots; about 5 received placebo; per-sample allocation not given. Sampling was done on day 63 after the first vaccine or placebo injection. Method: immunoSEQ multiplex PCR; TCRdb's copy keeps in-frame clones and lacks some. This table has around 300,000 clones, less than 90% appearing once. The genes are TRBV5-4 and TRBJ1-1; the D gene is possibly TRBD1 (5 bases). The source is a person between 18 and 59 years old who received the Ad26.COV2.S COVID-19 vaccine or a placebo. Source: peripheral blood, taken in a trial of Ad26.COV2.S vaccine versus placebo. The CDR3 sequence is CASSSPTEHLREAFF. The CDR3 DNA reads as TGTGCCAGCAGCTCGCCGACAGAGCATTTGCGGGAAGCTTTCTTT.